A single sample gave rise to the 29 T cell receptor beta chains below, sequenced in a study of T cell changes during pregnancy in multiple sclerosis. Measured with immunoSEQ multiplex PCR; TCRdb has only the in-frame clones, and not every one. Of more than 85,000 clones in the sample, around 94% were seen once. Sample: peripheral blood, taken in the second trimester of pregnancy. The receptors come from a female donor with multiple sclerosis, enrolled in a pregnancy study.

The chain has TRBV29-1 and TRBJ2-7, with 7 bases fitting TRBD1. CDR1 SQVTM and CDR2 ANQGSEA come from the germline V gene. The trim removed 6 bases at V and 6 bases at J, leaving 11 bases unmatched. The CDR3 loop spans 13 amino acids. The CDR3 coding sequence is TGCAGCGTCTTAACAGGGGCCCAGCTCGAGCAGTACTTC. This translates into CSVLTGAQLEQYF.

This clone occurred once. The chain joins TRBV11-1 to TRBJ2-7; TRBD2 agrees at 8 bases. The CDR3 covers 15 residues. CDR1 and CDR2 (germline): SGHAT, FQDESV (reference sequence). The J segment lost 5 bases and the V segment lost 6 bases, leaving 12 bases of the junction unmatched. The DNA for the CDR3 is TGTGCCAGCAGGGCTTTTTCCGGGGGGGTCAACGAGCAGTACTTC. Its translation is CASRAFSGGVNEQYF.

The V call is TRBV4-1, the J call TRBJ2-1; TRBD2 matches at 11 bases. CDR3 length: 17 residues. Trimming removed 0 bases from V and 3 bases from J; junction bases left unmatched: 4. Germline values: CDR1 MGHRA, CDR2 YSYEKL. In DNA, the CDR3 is TGCGCCAGCAGCCAAGATGGGACTAGCGGAATCTACAATGAGCAGTTCTTC. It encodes CASSQDGTSGIYNEQFF.

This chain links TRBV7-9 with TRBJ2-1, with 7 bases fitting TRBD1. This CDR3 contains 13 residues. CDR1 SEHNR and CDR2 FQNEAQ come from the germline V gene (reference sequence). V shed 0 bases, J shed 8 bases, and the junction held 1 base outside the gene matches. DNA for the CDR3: TGTGCCAGCAGCTTAGCAGGGGGCGATGAGCAGTTCTTC. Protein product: CASSLAGGDEQFF.

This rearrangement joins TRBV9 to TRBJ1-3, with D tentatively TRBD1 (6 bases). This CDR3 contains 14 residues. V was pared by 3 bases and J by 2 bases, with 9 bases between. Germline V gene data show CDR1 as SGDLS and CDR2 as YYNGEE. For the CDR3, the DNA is TGTGCCAGCAGCGAGGGGGGGGCTGGAAACACCATATATTTT. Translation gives CASSEGGAGNTIYF.

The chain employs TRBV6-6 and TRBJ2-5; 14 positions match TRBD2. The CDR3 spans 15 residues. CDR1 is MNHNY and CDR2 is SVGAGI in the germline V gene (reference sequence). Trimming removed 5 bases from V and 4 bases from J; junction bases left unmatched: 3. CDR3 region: CASSLGLAGGETQYF. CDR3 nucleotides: TGTGCCAGCAGTCTCGGACTAGCGGGGGGAGAGACCCAGTACTTC.

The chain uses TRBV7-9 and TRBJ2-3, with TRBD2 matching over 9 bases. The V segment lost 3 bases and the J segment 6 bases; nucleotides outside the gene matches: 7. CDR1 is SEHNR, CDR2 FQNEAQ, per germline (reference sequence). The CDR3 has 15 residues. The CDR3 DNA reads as TGTGCCAGCAGCTTCCCGGGACTAGCATGGGATACGCAGTATTTT. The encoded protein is CASSFPGLAWDTQYF.

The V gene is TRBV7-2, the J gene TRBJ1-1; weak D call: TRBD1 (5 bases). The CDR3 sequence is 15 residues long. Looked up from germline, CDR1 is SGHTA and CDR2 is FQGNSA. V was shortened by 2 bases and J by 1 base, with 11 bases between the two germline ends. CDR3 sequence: CASSLSGHKNTEAFF. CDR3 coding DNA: TGTGCCAGCAGCTTAAGTGGACACAAGAACACTGAAGCTTTCTTT.

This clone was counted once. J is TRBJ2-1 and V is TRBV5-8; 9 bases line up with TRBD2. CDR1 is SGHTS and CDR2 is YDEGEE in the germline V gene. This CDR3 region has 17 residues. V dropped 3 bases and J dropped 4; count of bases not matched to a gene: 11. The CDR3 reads CASSSSFAGGYYNEQFF. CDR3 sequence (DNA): TGTGCCAGCAGCTCAAGCTTTGCGGGGGGGTATTACAATGAGCAGTTCTTC.

CDR3 coding DNA: TGTGCCAGCAGCTTAGCAGCGGGAGGGCGTACCGGGGAGCTGTTTTTT. Protein sequence: CASSLAAGGRTGELFF. V and J are TRBV11-2 and TRBJ2-2; 10 bases fit TRBD2. With 1 base clipped from V and 5 bases from J, the junction kept 4 bases outside the gene matches. This CDR3 region has 16 residues. Germline CDR1 and CDR2: SGHAT and FQNNGV. The full variable domain, with the rest looked up from reference TRBV11-2 and TRBJ2-2, is EAGVAQSPRYKIIEKRQSVAFWCNPISGHATLYWYQQILGQGPKLLIQFQNNGVVDDSQLPKDRFSAERLKGVDSTLKIQPAKLEDSAVYLCASSLAAGGRTGELFFGEGSRLTVL.

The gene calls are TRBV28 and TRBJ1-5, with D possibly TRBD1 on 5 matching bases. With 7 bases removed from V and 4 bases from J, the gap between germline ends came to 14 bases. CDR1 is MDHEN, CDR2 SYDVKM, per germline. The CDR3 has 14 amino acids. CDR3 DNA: TGTGCCAGCACCCTCTCGGGGGGTAATCAGCCCCAGCATTTT. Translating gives CASTLSGGNQPQHF. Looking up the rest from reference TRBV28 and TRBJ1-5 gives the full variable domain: DVKVTQSSRYLVKRTGEKVFLECVQDMDHENMFWYRQDPGLGLRLIYFSYDVKMKEKGDIPEGYSVSREKKERFSLILESASTNQTSMYLCASTLSGGNQPQHFGDGTRLSIL.

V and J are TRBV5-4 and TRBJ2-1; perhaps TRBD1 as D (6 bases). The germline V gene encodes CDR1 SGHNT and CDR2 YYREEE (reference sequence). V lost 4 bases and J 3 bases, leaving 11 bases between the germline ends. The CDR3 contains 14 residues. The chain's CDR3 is CASSAGQLYNEQFF. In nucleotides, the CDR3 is TGTGCCAGCAGCGCTGGACAGCTCTACAATGAGCAGTTCTTC.

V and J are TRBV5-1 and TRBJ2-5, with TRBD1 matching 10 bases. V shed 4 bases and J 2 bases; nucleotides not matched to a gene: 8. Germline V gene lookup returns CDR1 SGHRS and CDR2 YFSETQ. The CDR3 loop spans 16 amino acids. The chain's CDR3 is CASSRLAGQGQETQYF. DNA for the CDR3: TGCGCCAGCAGCCGCCTGGCGGGACAGGGGCAAGAGACCCAGTACTTC. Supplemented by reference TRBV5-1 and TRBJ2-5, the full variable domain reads KAGVTQTPRYLIKTRGQQVTLSCSPISGHRSVSWYQQTPGQGLQFLFEYFSETQRNKGNFPGRFSGRQFSNSRSEMNVSTLELGDSALYLCASSRLAGQGQETQYFGPGTRLLVL.

The CDR3 region is CSAGGQMNTEAFF. CDR3 coding DNA: TGCAGCGCAGGGGGACAGATGAACACTGAAGCTTTCTTT. The chain carries TRBV29-1 and TRBJ1-1; 7 bases align to TRBD1. V lost 7 bases and J lost 0; bases outside the gene matches: 5. Germline values: CDR1 SQVTM, CDR2 ANQGSEA. The CDR3 runs to 13 residues.

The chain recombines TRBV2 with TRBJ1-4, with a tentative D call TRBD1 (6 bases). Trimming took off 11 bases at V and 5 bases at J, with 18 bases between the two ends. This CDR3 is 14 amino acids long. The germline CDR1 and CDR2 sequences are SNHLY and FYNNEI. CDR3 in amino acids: CAGGVTGSNEKLFF. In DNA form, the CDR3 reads TGTGCCGGAGGAGTGACAGGTTCGAATGAAAAACTGTTTTTT.

The CDR3 sequence: CASSSGIRTDTQYF. The CDR3 DNA sequence: TGTGCCAGCAGCTCCGGGATCAGAACAGATACGCAGTATTTT. The rearrangement uses TRBV13 and TRBJ2-3; weak D call: TRBD2 (5 bases). Germline assignment: CDR1 PRHDT and CDR2 FYEKMQ (reference sequence). The V end lost 4 bases, the J end lost 3 bases, and 11 bases lay between the germline ends. CDR3 size: 14 residues.

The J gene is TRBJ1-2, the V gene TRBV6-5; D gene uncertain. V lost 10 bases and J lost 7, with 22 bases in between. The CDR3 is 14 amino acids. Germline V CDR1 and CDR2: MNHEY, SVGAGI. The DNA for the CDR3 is TGTGCCACCCTTGCCCACACCGGCGGAGGTGGCTACACCTTC. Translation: CATLAHTGGGGYTF.

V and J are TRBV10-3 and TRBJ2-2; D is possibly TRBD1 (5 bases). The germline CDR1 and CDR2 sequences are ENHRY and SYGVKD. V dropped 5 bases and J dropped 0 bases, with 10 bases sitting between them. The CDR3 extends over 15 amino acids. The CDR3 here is CAISPQGPNTGELFF. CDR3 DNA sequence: TGTGCCATCAGTCCCCAGGGTCCGAACACCGGGGAGCTGTTTTTT.

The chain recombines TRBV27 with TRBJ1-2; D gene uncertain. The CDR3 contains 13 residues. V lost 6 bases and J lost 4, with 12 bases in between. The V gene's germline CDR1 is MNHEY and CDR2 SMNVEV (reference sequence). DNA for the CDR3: TGTGCCAGCAGCCCCTTAGGAGTCTATGGCTACACCTTC. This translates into CASSPLGVYGYTF.

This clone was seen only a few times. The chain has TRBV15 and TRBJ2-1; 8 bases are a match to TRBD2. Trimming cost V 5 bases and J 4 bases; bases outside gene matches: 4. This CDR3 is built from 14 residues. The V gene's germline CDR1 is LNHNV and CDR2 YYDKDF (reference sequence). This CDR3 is CATSGTRVYNEQFF. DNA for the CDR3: TGTGCCACCAGCGGGACTAGGGTTTACAATGAGCAGTTCTTC.

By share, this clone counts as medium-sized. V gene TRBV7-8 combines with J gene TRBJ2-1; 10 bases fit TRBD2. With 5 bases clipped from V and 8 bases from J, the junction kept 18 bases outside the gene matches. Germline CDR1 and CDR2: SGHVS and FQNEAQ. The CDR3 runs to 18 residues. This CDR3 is CASSPLPEEREGPDEQFF. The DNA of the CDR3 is TGTGCCAGCAGCCCTTTACCGGAAGAGCGGGAGGGCCCGGATGAGCAGTTCTTC.

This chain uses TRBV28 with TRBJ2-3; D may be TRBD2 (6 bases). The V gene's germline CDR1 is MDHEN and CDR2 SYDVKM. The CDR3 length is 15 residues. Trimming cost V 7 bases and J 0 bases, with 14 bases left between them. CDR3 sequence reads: CASTLLASSTDTQYF. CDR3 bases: TGTGCCAGCACCCTTCTAGCGTCTAGCACAGATACGCAGTATTTT.

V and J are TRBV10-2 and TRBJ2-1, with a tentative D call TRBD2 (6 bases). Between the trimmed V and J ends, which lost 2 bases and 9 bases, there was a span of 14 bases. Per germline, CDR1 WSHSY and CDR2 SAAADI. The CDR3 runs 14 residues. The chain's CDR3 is CASSEGIGEVEQFF. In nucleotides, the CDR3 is TGCGCCAGCAGTGAGGGGATAGGGGAGGTTGAGCAGTTCTTC.

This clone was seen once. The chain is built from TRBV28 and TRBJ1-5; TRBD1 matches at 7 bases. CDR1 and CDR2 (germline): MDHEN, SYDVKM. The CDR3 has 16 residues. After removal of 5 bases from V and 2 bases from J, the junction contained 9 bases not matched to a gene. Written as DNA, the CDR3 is TGTGCCAGCAGTGAACACAGGGGATTAGGCAATCAGCCCCAGCATTTT. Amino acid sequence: CASSEHRGLGNQPQHF.

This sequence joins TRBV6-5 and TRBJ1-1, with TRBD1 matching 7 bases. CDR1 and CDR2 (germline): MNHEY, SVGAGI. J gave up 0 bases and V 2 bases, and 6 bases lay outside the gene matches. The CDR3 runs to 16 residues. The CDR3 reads CASSYAGDRMNTEAFF. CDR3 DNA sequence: TGTGCCAGCAGTTACGCCGGGGACAGAATGAACACTGAAGCTTTCTTT.

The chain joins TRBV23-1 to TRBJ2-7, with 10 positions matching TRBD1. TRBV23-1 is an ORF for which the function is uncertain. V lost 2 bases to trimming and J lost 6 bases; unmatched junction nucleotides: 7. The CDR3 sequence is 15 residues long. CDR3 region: CASSQTAGTGVEQYF. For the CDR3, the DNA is TGCGCCAGCAGTCAAACCGCAGGGACAGGGGTCGAGCAGTACTTC.

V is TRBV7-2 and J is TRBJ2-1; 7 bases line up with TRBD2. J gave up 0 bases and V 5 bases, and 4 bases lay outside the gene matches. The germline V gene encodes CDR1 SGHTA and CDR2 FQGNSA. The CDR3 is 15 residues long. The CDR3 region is CASSRTRNSYNEQFF. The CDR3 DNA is TGTGCCAGCAGCCGGACTAGGAACTCCTACAATGAGCAGTTCTTC.

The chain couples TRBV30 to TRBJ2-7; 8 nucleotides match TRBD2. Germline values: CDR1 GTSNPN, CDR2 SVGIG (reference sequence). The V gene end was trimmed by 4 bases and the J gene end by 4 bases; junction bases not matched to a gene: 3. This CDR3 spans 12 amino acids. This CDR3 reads CAWKGGRYEQYF. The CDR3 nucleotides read TGTGCCTGGAAGGGCGGGAGGTACGAGCAGTACTTC.

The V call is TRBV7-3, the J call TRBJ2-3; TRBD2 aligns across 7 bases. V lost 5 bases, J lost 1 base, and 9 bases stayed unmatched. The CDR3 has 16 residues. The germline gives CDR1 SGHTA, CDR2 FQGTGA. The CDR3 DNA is TGTGCCAGCAGCCCACGTGGGAGGGCGGGCACAGATACGCAGTATTTT. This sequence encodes CASSPRGRAGTDTQYF.